These 7 T cell receptor beta chains were all obtained from the same sample, sequenced in a study of T cell changes during pregnancy in multiple sclerosis. The repertoire was sequenced with immunoSEQ multiplex PCR; TCRdb's copy has only in-frame clones and lacks some. Among 65,000 to 90,000 clones listed, approximately 93% were seen once. The sequencing used peripheral blood, collected in the first trimester of pregnancy. Receptors were obtained from a female donor with multiple sclerosis, enrolled in a pregnancy study.

This clone showed up just a few times. The DNA for the CDR3 is TGTGCCAGTAGCCCCTGGGGCGCTGTTGGTTCACCCCTCCACTTT. Translating it yields CASSPWGAVGSPLHF. The gene calls are TRBV19 and TRBJ1-6; a possible D gene is TRBD1 (5 bases). CDR1 and CDR2 (germline): LNHDA, SQIVND (reference sequence). Trimming shortened V by 6 bases and J by 9 bases, and 18 bases separated the two germline ends. CDR3 size: 15 residues.

This rearrangement joins TRBV7-2 to TRBJ2-3; 10 bases align to TRBD2. From germline, CDR1 is SGHTA and CDR2 FQGNSA. V gave up 3 bases and J gave up 1 base; unmatched junction bases: 4. The CDR3 sequence is 16 residues long. CDR3 loop: CASSFTGTSGTDTQYF. In DNA form, the CDR3 reads TGTGCCAGCAGCTTTACAGGGACTAGCGGCACAGATACGCAGTATTTT.

V usage is TRBV29-1 and J usage is TRBJ1-3, with 7 bases lining up with TRBD1. CDR1 is SQVTM, CDR2 ANQGSEA, per germline. The V segment lost 1 base and the J segment 4 bases; nucleotides outside the gene matches: 1. There are 13 residues in the CDR3. In nucleotides, the CDR3 is TGCAGCGTTGAAGGGACAGGAGGAAACACCATATATTTT. Protein product: CSVEGTGGNTIYF.

This clone was counted once. This chain links TRBV29-1 with TRBJ2-1; D ambiguous. This CDR3 comprises 13 residues. Trimming shortened V by 5 bases and J by 6 bases, and 14 bases separated the two germline ends. Germline V CDR1 and CDR2: SQVTM, ANQGSEA. CDR3 sequence reads: CSVKPLLVNEQFF. The CDR3 DNA is TGCAGCGTTAAACCCCTGCTAGTCAATGAGCAGTTCTTC.

The CDR3 sequence is CASSQASLAGAETGELFF. The CDR3 region has the DNA TGCGCCAGCAGCCAAGCAAGTCTAGCGGGGGCCGAAACCGGGGAGCTGTTTTTT. The chain links TRBV4-1 to TRBJ2-2; 10 bases agree with TRBD2. Germline assignment: CDR1 MGHRA and CDR2 YSYEKL. The CDR3 covers 18 residues. With V trimmed by 1 base and J by 5 bases, 10 bases remained unmatched.

This chain joins TRBV29-1 and TRBJ1-2, with TRBD1 as a possible D gene (5 bases). The CDR3 length is 13 residues. Trimming shortened V by 5 bases and J by 2 bases, and 12 bases separated the two germline ends. Germline lookup yields CDR1 SQVTM and CDR2 ANQGSEA. As DNA, the CDR3 is TGCAGCGTTCAGGGCAGCCCCAACTATGGCTACACCTTC. It encodes CSVQGSPNYGYTF. Variable domain in full (rest from reference TRBV29-1 and TRBJ1-2): SAVISQKPSRDICQRGTSLTIQCQVDSQVTMMFWYRQQPGQSLTLIATANQGSEATYESGFVIDKFPISRPNLTFSTLTVSNMSPEDSSIYLCSVQGSPNYGYTFGSGTRLTVV.

CDR3 region: CASRRDRGRSLKETQYF. CDR3 DNA sequence: TGTGCCAGCAGGCGCGACAGGGGGCGAAGCCTTAAAGAGACCCAGTACTTC. The rearrangement links TRBV11-2 to TRBJ2-5; 10 bases map to TRBD1. The CDR3 contains 17 residues. CDR1 is SGHAT and CDR2 is FQNNGV in the germline V gene. The V and J ends lost 6 bases and 3 bases, in that order; junction bases with no gene match: 13. Looking up the rest from reference TRBV11-2 and TRBJ2-5 gives the full variable domain: EAGVAQSPRYKIIEKRQSVAFWCNPISGHATLYWYQQILGQGPKLLIQFQNNGVVDDSQLPKDRFSAERLKGVDSTLKIQPAKLEDSAVYLCASRRDRGRSLKETQYFGPGTRLLVL.